The 21 T cell receptor beta chains below all came from one sample that was sequenced in a study of response to subunit inactivated influenza vaccine. Via MiXCR, TCRdb re-called the RT-PCR reads, giving one row per CDR3 protein. The data show about half a million distinct CDR3 sequences, around 8% seen once. The starting material was PBMCs from blood, obtained roughly 24 months after vaccination. The source of these receptors is a man between 45 and 75 years old who received an inactivated influenza vaccine.

There are many counts of this clonotype. The rearrangement joins TRBV6-1 to TRBJ2-3; maybe TRBD1 (5 bases). Trimming took off 4 bases at V and 0 bases at J, with 11 bases between the two ends. CDR3 size: 15 residues. From germline, CDR1 is MNHNS and CDR2 SASEGT. This CDR3 is CASSGIQVSTDTQYF. The CDR3 nucleotides read TGTGCCAGCAGTGGGATACAGGTTAGCACAGATACGCAGTATTTT.

This clonotype turned up a few times. The genes are TRBV5-1 and TRBJ2-3, with 12 bases lining up with TRBD2. CDR1 is SGHRS, CDR2 YFSETQ, per germline. Trimming at V came to 0 bases and at J to 4 bases, leaving 3 bases not matched to a gene. The CDR3 runs 16 residues. CDR3 sequence reads: CASSLELAGGPDTQYF. The DNA for the CDR3 is TGCGCCAGCAGCTTGGAGCTAGCGGGGGGGCCAGATACGCAGTATTTT.

This chain connects TRBV30 to TRBJ1-2; a weak D match, TRBD1 (6 bases). Per germline, CDR1 GTSNPN and CDR2 SVGIG (reference sequence). V lost 4 bases to trimming and J lost 2 bases, with 14 bases between them. This CDR3 is 14 amino acids long. CDR3 loop: CAWMVDGGNYGYTF. Written as DNA, the CDR3 is TGTGCCTGGATGGTTGACGGGGGCAACTATGGCTACACCTTC.

This clonotype was counted between two and nine times. CDR3 amino acids: CASSLEGSSTDTQYF. CDR3 DNA sequence: TGCGCCAGCAGCCTTGAGGGGAGTAGCACAGATACGCAGTATTTT. The chain combines TRBV5-1 with TRBJ2-3; D tentatively fits TRBD1 or TRBD2 (5 bases each). Trimming left V 4 bases short and J 0 bases short, with 12 bases between. The germline V gene encodes CDR1 SGHRS and CDR2 YFSETQ. The CDR3 has 15 residues.

This clonotype was seen only a few times. The J gene is TRBJ2-7, the V gene TRBV18; possible D gene TRBD1, 6 bases. CDR3 length: 13 amino acids. V shed 2 bases and J shed 2 bases, with 7 bases lying between them. Germline V gene sequence: CDR1 KGHSH, CDR2 LQKENI. CDR3 sequence: CASSPNRAYEQYF. CDR3 nucleotides: TGTGCCAGCTCACCAAACAGGGCCTACGAGCAGTACTTC.

The V and J genes are TRBV20-1 and TRBJ2-7, with TRBD2 identical over 13 bases. The V and J ends lost 5 bases and 4 bases, in that order; junction bases with no gene match: 5. Germline lookup yields CDR1 DFQATT and CDR2 SNEGSKA (reference sequence). The CDR3 extends over 14 amino acids. CDR3 loop: CSAPTSGRKYEQYF. The CDR3 DNA reads as TGCAGTGCTCCGACTAGCGGGAGGAAATACGAGCAGTACTTC.

This clonotype was seen a few times. The chain recombines TRBV4-1 with TRBJ1-1; no clear D gene. Trimming took off 1 base at V and 6 bases at J, with 15 bases between the two ends. In germline, CDR1 is MGHRA, CDR2 YSYEKL. This CDR3 has 15 residues. The CDR3 DNA reads as TGCGCCAGCAGCCAAGTGACGATCGGGGATCCTGAAGCTTTCTTT. Protein: CASSQVTIGDPEAFF.

Details on this clonotype: A read error may explain this, as a much larger clone is one base away. The chain combines TRBV6-1 with TRBJ2-5; the D gene is possibly TRBD1 (8 bases). In germline, CDR1 is MNHNS, CDR2 SASEGT. The CDR3 has 14 amino acids. Here the CDR3 DNA reads TGTGCCAGCAGTACAGGGGGGGTTCAAGAGACCCAGCACTTC. Protein product: CASSTGGVQETQHF.

This clonotype was found many times. The chain combines TRBV15 with TRBJ2-3, with 11 nucleotides matching TRBD2. Germline lookup yields CDR1 LNHNV and CDR2 YYDKDF (reference sequence). V was pared by 0 bases and J by 4 bases, with 9 bases of the junction left unmatched. This CDR3 has 18 residues. Here the CDR3 reads CATSREALAGVGADTQYF. The CDR3 coding sequence is TGTGCCACCAGCAGAGAGGCACTAGCGGGGGTTGGCGCAGATACGCAGTATTTT.

This clonotype appeared many times. The chain combines TRBV20-1 with TRBJ1-4; D ambiguous. Germline V gene lookup returns CDR1 DFQATT and CDR2 SNEGSKA (reference sequence). Trimming removed 1 base from V and 7 bases from J, with 16 bases in between. This CDR3 contains 15 residues. The chain's CDR3 is CSARAVWPAPEKLFF. The CDR3 DNA follows: TGCAGTGCTAGAGCTGTCTGGCCAGCGCCTGAAAAACTGTTTTTT.

This clonotype has a handful of counts. The rearrangement uses TRBV25-1 and TRBJ1-2, with D perhaps matching TRBD1 (5 bases). CDR3 length equals 14 residues. The V and J ends lost 6 bases and 3 bases respectively, with 14 bases between them. CDR1 is MGHDK, CDR2 SYGVNS, per germline. Here the CDR3 reads CASRAQGSDYGYTF. CDR3 sequence (DNA): TGTGCCAGCAGGGCCCAGGGATCTGACTATGGCTACACCTTC.

This clonotype occurred many times. Germline and junction disagree at one end, which may indicate a read error. CDR3 sequence (DNA): TGTGCCAGCAGTCTTGACGGCTATGGCTACACCTTC. This gives the protein CASSLDGYGYTF. This chain connects TRBV5-1 to TRBJ1-2; D is unclear. The V gene's germline CDR1 is SGHRS and CDR2 YFSETQ. CDR3 length: 12 residues.

This chain connects TRBV10-3 to TRBJ2-7; D is uncertain. The CDR3 runs to 11 residues. Germline V gives CDR1 ENHRY, CDR2 SYGVKD. V dropped 6 bases and J dropped 5 bases, with 8 bases sitting between them. This CDR3 is CAIRARNEQYF. The CDR3 DNA reads as TGTGCCATCAGGGCCCGTAACGAGCAGTACTTC.

This clonotype was seen a handful of times. The chain joins TRBV28 to TRBJ1-2; possible D gene TRBD1, 5 bases. CDR3 length equals 13 residues. Germline loops: CDR1 MDHEN, CDR2 SYDVKM. V lost 2 bases to trimming and J lost 6 bases, with 10 bases between them. CDR3 sequence reads: CASSLTGLHGYTF. The DNA of the CDR3 is TGTGCCAGCAGTTTAACAGGCTTGCATGGCTACACCTTC.

The chain employs TRBV15 and TRBJ2-1, with 9 bases identical to TRBD2. This CDR3 comprises 17 residues. CDR1 is LNHNV and CDR2 is YYDKDF in the germline V gene (reference sequence). The junction had 5 bases not matched to a gene; V was cut back by 0 bases and J by 2 bases. The CDR3 region is CATSRDLGGRAYNEQFF. The CDR3 DNA reads TGTGCCACCAGCAGAGATCTAGGCGGGAGGGCCTACAATGAGCAGTTCTTC.

This clonotype was counted many times. The chain links TRBV6-1 to TRBJ2-4; the D call may be TRBD1 or TRBD2 (6 bases each). Trimming removed 3 bases from V and 2 bases from J, with 11 bases in between. CDR1 MNHNS and CDR2 SASEGT come from the germline V gene. This CDR3 spans 15 amino acids. CDR3 in amino acids: CASSDVGGTKNIQYF. In DNA form, the CDR3 reads TGTGCCAGCAGTGACGTAGGGGGGACCAAAAACATTCAGTACTTC.

V usage is TRBV3-1 and J usage is TRBJ1-2; 8 bases align to TRBD1. The germline V gene has CDR1 LGHDT and CDR2 YNNKEL (reference sequence). The CDR3 extends over 16 amino acids. The trim removed 1 base at V and 8 bases at J, leaving 12 bases unmatched. The CDR3 loop reads CASSQGPSGQGGGYTF. CDR3 bases: TGTGCCAGCAGCCAAGGACCGAGTGGACAGGGCGGAGGCTACACCTTC.

This clonotype has a count of ten or more. The J gene is TRBJ1-3, the V gene TRBV5-1; unclear D gene. Germline values: CDR1 SGHRS, CDR2 YFSETQ. The V gene lost 4 bases and the J gene lost 0 bases, with 8 bases spanning the gap. This CDR3 region has 14 residues. The CDR3 spells CASSSGDSGNTIYF. For the CDR3, the DNA is TGCGCCAGCAGCAGCGGGGACTCTGGAAACACCATATATTTT.

This clonotype was detected only a few times. The chain joins TRBV29-1 to TRBJ2-3; D remains ambiguous. The CDR3 extends over 13 amino acids. The ends were cut back, 7 bases at V and 6 bases at J, with 17 bases in the middle. The germline gives CDR1 SQVTM, CDR2 ANQGSEA. CDR3 protein: CSASGALGDTQYF. In nucleotides, the CDR3 is TGCAGCGCCAGTGGCGCCTTGGGGGATACGCAGTATTTT.

This clonotype was counted a few times. J is TRBJ2-2 and V is TRBV18; no definite D call. CDR1 is KGHSH, CDR2 LQKENI, per germline. The CDR3 is 15 amino acids. Trimming shortened V by 0 bases and J by 1 base, and 6 bases separated the two germline ends. The CDR3 bases are TGTGCCAGCTCACCACCAGGGATGAACACCGGGGAGCTGTTTTTT. Translation: CASSPPGMNTGELFF.

This clonotype was recorded a few times. This rearrangement joins TRBV12-3 or TRBV12-4 to TRBJ1-2, with TRBD1 identical over 7 bases. The CDR3 extends over 14 amino acids. The V segment lost 5 bases and the J segment 7 bases; nucleotides outside the gene matches: 10. CDR3 DNA sequence: TGTGCCAGCAGTCCCAGGACAGGTTTTGGTGGCTACACCTTC. Translation gives CASSPRTGFGGYTF.